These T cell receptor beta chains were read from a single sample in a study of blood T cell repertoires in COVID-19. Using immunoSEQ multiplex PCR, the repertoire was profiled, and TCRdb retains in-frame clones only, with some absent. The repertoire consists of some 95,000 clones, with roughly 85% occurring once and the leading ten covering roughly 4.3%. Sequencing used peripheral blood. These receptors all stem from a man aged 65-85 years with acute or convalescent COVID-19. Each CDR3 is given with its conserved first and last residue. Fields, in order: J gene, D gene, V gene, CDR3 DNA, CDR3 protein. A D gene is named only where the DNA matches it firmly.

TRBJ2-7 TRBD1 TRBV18 TGTGCCAGCTCACCACCCCAGGGGGAGTACGAGCAGTACTTC CASSPPQGEYEQYF
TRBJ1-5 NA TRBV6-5 TGTGCCAGCGGTCTAGCGGAGAGCAATCAGCCCCAGCATTTT CASGLAESNQPQHF
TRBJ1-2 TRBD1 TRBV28 TGTGCCAGCAGGCGGGACAGGGTCTATGGCTACACCTTC CASRRDRVYGYTF
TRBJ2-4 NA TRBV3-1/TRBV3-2 TGTGCCAGCAGCCAAGAACTAGGCCAGACGCCCGCTAATCAGTACTTC CASSQELGQTPANQYF
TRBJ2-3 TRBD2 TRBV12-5 TGTGCTAGTGGTTTGCCGCTAGCGGGGGGTTCGGATACGCAGTATTTT CASGLPLAGGSDTQYF
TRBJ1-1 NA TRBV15 TGTGCCACCAGCTCATCCAGGGGCACGAACACTGAAGCTTTCTTT CATSSSRGTNTEAFF
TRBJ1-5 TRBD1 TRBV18 TGTGCCAGCTCATCCGGGACAGGGGCCAATCAGCCCCAGCATTTT CASSSGTGANQPQHF
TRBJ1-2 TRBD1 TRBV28 TGTGCCAGCTTCGCGGGGACAGGGGTCTACTATGGCTACACCTTC CASFAGTGVYYGYTF
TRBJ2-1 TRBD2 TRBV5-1 TGCGCCAGCAGCTTTAATCTAGCGGGGGGGCCTAGTGAGCAGTTCTTC CASSFNLAGGPSEQFF
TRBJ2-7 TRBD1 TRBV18 TGTGCCAGCTCAACGACGGACAGGAGCTCCTACGAGCAGTACTTC CASSTTDRSSYEQYF